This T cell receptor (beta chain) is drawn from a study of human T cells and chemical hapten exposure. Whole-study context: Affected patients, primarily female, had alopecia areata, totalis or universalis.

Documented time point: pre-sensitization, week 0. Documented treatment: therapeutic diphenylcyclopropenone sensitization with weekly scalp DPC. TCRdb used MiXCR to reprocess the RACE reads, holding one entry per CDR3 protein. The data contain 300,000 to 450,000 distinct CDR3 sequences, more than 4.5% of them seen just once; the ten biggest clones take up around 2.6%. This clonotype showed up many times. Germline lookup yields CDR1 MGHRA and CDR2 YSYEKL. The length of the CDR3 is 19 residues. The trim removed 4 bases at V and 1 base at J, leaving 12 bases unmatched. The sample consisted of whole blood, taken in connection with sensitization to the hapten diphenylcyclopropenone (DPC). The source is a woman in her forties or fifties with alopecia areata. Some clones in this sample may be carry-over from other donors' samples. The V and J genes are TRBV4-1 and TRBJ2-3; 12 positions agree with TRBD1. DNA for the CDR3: TGCGCCAGCAGCCCAGCCGGGACAGGGGGCGCGTCTCGCACAGATACGCAGTATTTT. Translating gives CASSPAGTGGASRTDTQYF.